These T cell receptor beta chains were read from a single sample in a study of response to subunit inactivated influenza vaccine. TCRdb processed the RT-PCR reads anew with MiXCR; each CDR3 protein has one entry. The sample contains 650,000 or so distinct CDR3 sequences, 11% to 15% of which appear only once. The specimen was PBMCs from blood, collected approximately 15 days before vaccination. All receptors come from a man aged 45-65 years who received an inactivated influenza vaccine. CDR3s include the opening cysteine and the closing phenylalanine or tryptophan. A D gene is named only where the DNA matches it firmly. Size is stated for part of the rows, as once, few or many counts, or as a class when the clone is expanded.

clone size: few
D gene: TRBD1
J gene: TRBJ2-6
V gene: TRBV19
CDR3 protein: CASSMHGPRQGSFGGANVLTF
CDR3 DNA: TGTGCCAGTAGTATGCACGGTCCGAGACAGGGGTCCTTCGGTGGGGCCAACGTCCTGACTTTC

clone size: many
D gene: TRBD1
J gene: TRBJ1-4
V gene: TRBV4-3
CDR3 protein: CASSQIQGGNEKLFF
CDR3 DNA: TGCGCCAGCAGCCAAATACAGGGGGGTAATGAAAAACTGTTTTTT

clone size: -
D gene: -
J gene: TRBJ2-2
V gene: TRBV7-9
CDR3 protein: CASSPGINTGELFF
CDR3 DNA: TGTGCCAGCAGCCCCGGGATCAACACCGGGGAGCTGTTTTTT

clone size: -
D gene: -
J gene: TRBJ1-5
V gene: TRBV7-9
CDR3 protein: CASSLSLTQPQHF
CDR3 DNA: TGTGCCAGCAGCTTAAGTCTTACGCAGCCCCAGCATTTT

clone size: -
D gene: TRBD1
J gene: TRBJ2-1
V gene: TRBV7-9
CDR3 protein: CASSAFRDRDNEQFF
CDR3 DNA: TGTGCCAGCAGCGCCTTCCGGGACAGAGACAATGAGCAGTTCTTC

clone size: -
D gene: -
J gene: TRBJ2-6
V gene: TRBV12-3/TRBV12-4
CDR3 protein: CASSHDRASGANVLTF
CDR3 DNA: TGTGCCAGCAGCCACGACAGAGCCTCTGGGGCCAACGTCCTGACTTTC

clone size: few
D gene: -
J gene: TRBJ2-1
V gene: TRBV6-5
CDR3 protein: CASSSGYSSYNEQFF
CDR3 DNA: TGTGCCAGCAGTTCGGGCTACAGCTCCTACAATGAGCAGTTCTTC

clone size: few
D gene: -
J gene: TRBJ1-2
V gene: TRBV6-5
CDR3 protein: CASSYDSASYGYTF
CDR3 DNA: TGTGCCAGCAGTTACGACAGCGCGTCGTATGGCTACACCTTC

clone size: few
D gene: TRBD1
J gene: TRBJ2-4
V gene: TRBV4-3
CDR3 protein: CASSTDRAGNIQYF
CDR3 DNA: TGCGCCAGCAGCACAGACAGGGCCGGAAACATTCAGTACTTC

clone size: few
D gene: -
J gene: TRBJ2-2
V gene: TRBV25-1
CDR3 protein: CASSDGASVGELFF
CDR3 DNA: TGTGCCAGCAGTGACGGGGCCTCGGTCGGGGAGCTGTTTTTT

clone size: many
D gene: TRBD2
J gene: TRBJ2-1
V gene: TRBV12-3/TRBV12-4
CDR3 protein: CASSLSGISYNEQFF
CDR3 DNA: TGTGCCAGCAGTCTGAGCGGGATCTCCTACAATGAGCAGTTCTTC

clone size: once
D gene: -
J gene: TRBJ1-5
V gene: TRBV4-2
CDR3 protein: CASSQAPGAGQPQHF
CDR3 DNA: TGTGCCAGCAGCCAAGCTCCAGGGGCAGGTCAGCCCCAGCATTTT

clone size: -
D gene: -
J gene: TRBJ2-3
V gene: TRBV5-6
CDR3 protein: CASRSGPDTQYF
CDR3 DNA: TGTGCCAGCAGGTCAGGACCAGATACGCAGTATTTT